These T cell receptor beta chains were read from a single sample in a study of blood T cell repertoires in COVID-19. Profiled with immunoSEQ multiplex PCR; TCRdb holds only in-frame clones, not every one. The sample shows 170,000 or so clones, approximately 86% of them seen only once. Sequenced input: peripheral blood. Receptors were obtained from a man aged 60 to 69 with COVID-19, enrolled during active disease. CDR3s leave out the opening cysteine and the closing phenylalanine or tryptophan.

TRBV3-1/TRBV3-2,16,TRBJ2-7,ASSQDPAGEGSIYEQY
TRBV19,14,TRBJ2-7,ASSITRTGKFGEQY
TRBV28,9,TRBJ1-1,ASRLQGEAF
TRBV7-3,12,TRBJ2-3,ASSPGQATDTQY
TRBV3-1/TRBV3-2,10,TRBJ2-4,ASRAGGDIQY
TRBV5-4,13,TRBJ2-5,ASSLGSAVSETQY
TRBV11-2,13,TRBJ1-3,ASSLGEPSGNTIY
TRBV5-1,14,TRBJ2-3,ASSRGGGGPTDTQY
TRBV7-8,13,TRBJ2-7,ASRPSRISSYEQY
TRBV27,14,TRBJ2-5,ARDRTSGSGRETQY
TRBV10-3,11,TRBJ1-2,AISESTGLGYT
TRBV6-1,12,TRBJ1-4,ASSEVTEFQKLF
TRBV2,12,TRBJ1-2,ATLTGLAAYGYT
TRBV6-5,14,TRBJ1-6,ASSSYGGGYLSPLH
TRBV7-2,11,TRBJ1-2,ASSIPGQGTHA
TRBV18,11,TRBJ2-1,ASSATLSGEQF
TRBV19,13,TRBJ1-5,ASTTGLGSNQPQH
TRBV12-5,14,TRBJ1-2,ASGLAFGTNLYGYT
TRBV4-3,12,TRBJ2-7,ASSQDTTTYEQY
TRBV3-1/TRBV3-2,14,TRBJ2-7,ASSQGEFAGYYEQY
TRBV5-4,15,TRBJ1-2,ASSSAYAGRTENGYT
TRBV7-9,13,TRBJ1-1,ASSPDGGRAPEAF
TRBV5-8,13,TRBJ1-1,ASSLAAGDYTEAF
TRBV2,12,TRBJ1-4,ASRSGTGLEKLF
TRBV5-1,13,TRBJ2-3,ASSSDRQGTDTQY
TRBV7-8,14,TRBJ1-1,ASSLAWGGPNTEAF